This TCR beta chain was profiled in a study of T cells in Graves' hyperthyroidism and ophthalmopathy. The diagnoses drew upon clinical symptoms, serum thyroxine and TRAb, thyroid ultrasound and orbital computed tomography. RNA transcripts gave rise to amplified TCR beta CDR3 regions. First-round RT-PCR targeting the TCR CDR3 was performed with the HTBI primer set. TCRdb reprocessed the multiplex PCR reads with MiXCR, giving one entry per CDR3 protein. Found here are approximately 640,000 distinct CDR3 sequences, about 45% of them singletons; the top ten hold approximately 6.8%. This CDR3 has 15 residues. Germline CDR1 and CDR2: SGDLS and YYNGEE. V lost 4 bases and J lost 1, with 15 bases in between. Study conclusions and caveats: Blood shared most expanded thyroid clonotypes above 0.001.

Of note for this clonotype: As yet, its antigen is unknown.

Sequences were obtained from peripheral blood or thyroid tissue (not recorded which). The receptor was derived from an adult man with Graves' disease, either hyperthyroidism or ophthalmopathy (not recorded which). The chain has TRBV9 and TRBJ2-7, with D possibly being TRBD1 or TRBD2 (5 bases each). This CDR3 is CASSQGPGRSYEQYF. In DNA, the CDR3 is TGTGCCAGCAGCCAAGGACCGGGACGTTCCTACGAGCAGTACTTC.